A single count supports the clone carrying this T cell receptor (beta chain). Its matching antigen is unknown. These data are taken from a study of regulatory T cells. Study results and caveats: In CD3G-deficient patients, conventional CD4+ T cells were enriched for hydrophobic CDR3 residues at positions 6 and 7.

V was cut by 7 bases and J by 4 bases, with 14 bases left in between. Germline V CDR1 and CDR2: MDHEN, SYDVKM. This CDR3 region has 15 residues. The PCR used 52 TRBV and 13 TRBJ primers. The table came from immunoSEQ multiplex PCR; TCRdb's copy has only in-frame clones and leaves some out. The table has under 35,000 clones, nearly 95% seen once. The TCR comes from a child aged 2-15 years with CD3G deficiency. Sequenced material: conventional CD4+ T cells sorted from blood. The chain employs TRBV28 and TRBJ2-6; tentative D call: TRBD2 (5 bases). The CDR3 spells CASTPSTLGANVLTF. As DNA, the CDR3 is TGTGCCAGCACCCCTAGCACCCTAGGGGCCAACGTCCTGACTTTC.